The 6 T cell receptor beta chains reported below all come from one sample, sequenced in a study of chemoradiotherapy in HPV16-positive cancers. Assay: immunoSEQ multiplex PCR; the TCRdb copy retains only in-frame clones and omits some. The sample holds fewer than 30,000 clones, roughly 94% seen once. This material was collected from a patient who underwent chemoradiotherapy. The origin of the receptors is a human donor with HPV-associated anogenital cancer.

This clone came up once. The genes are TRBV2 and TRBJ2-7, with D perhaps being TRBD1 or TRBD2 (5 bases each). Germline V CDR1 and CDR2: SNHLY, FYNNEI. V was clipped by 6 bases and J by 3 bases, with 18 bases between them. The CDR3 consists of 15 residues. The CDR3 loop reads CASSRGTAPYYEQYF. The CDR3, as DNA: TGTGCCAGCAGCCGTGGGACCGCTCCCTACTACGAGCAGTACTTC.

The V and J genes are TRBV5-4 and TRBJ2-7; D might be TRBD1 or TRBD2, each matching 5 bases. The CDR3 has 15 residues. Per germline, CDR1 SGHNT and CDR2 YYREEE (reference sequence). Trimming stripped 2 bases from V and 2 bases from J, with 14 bases between. The CDR3 DNA is TGTGCCAGCAGCTTCCAGGGACCCGCAACCTACGAGCAGTACTTC. It specifies CASSFQGPATYEQYF.

CDR3 nucleotides: TGTGCCAGCACGGGGGGCCAGCCGAATCAGCCCCAGCATTTT. It yields the protein CASTGGQPNQPQHF. V is TRBV28 and J is TRBJ1-5; a possible D gene is TRBD1 (6 bases). V shed 7 bases and J shed 4 bases, with 14 bases lying between them. The CDR3 extends over 14 amino acids. Germline-derived CDR1 and CDR2 are MDHEN and SYDVKM.

This chain joins TRBV5-1 and TRBJ2-1; 9 bases map to TRBD2. Germline V gives CDR1 SGHRS, CDR2 YFSETQ. The CDR3 consists of 17 residues. With V trimmed by 4 bases and J by 7 bases, 15 bases remained unmatched. The chain's CDR3 is CASSPALAGTAGNEQFF. The CDR3 nucleotides read TGCGCCAGCAGCCCCGCGCTAGCGGGAACTGCCGGGAATGAGCAGTTCTTC.

This clone was picked up one time. The rearrangement joins TRBV10-3 to TRBJ2-3, with D perhaps matching TRBD2 (6 bases). Trimming pared 4 bases from V and 6 bases from J, leaving 17 bases between. The CDR3 spans 15 residues. Germline-derived CDR1 and CDR2 are ENHRY and SYGVKD. The CDR3 region is CAISGAHPSGDTQYF. In nucleotides, the CDR3 is TGTGCCATCAGTGGGGCTCATCCCAGCGGGGATACGCAGTATTTT.

The chain uses TRBV7-9 and TRBJ2-3; TRBD2 is a possible D gene (5 bases). This CDR3 comprises 14 residues. Germline V lookup: CDR1 SEHNR, CDR2 FQNEAQ (reference sequence). The V and J ends lost 2 bases and 6 bases respectively, with 12 bases between them. The CDR3 coding sequence is TGTGCCAGCAGCTTAACCGCAACGGGGGATACGCAGTATTTT. Its translation: CASSLTATGDTQYF.